The next 18 T cell receptor beta chains were all read from a single sample in a study of cytotoxic CD8 clonotypes in ibrutinib-treated CLL. TCRdb's table, derived via immunoSEQ multiplex PCR, lists solely in-frame clones and lacks some. The sample gives hundreds of thousands of clones, under 80% of which show up once; 15% to 17% is in the top ten. The sample in question was PBMCs, obtained after 24 months of ibrutinib treatment. These receptors all stem from a human donor with chronic lymphocytic leukemia.

The gene calls are TRBV6-5 and TRBJ1-4, with unresolved D. In germline, CDR1 is MNHEY, CDR2 SVGAGI. V was cut by 0 bases and J by 5 bases, with 10 bases left in between. CDR3 size: 15 residues. The CDR3 here is CASSYSQVPNEKLFF. The DNA of the CDR3 is TGTGCCAGCAGTTACTCTCAGGTCCCCAATGAAAAACTGTTTTTT.

V is TRBV10-3 and J is TRBJ2-1; D may be TRBD1 (7 bases). V was pared by 5 bases and J by 5 bases, with 13 bases between. Germline values: CDR1 ENHRY, CDR2 SYGVKD. CDR3 length equals 14 residues. CDR3 amino acids: CAISPGGSNNEQFF. The CDR3 DNA follows: TGTGCCATCAGTCCAGGGGGGAGTAACAATGAGCAGTTCTTC.

The rearrangement joins TRBV6-1 to TRBJ2-7, with a weak D call TRBD2 (6 bases). Between the trimmed V and J ends, which lost 3 bases and 4 bases, there was a span of 22 bases. Germline V CDR1 and CDR2: MNHNS, SASEGT. This CDR3 spans 17 amino acids. The CDR3 loop is CASSDPPRGGTRYEQYF. CDR3 DNA sequence: TGTGCCAGCAGTGACCCTCCTAGGGGAGGAACCCGGTACGAGCAGTACTTC.

The rearrangement uses TRBV28 and TRBJ1-2; 7 bases align to TRBD1. V was clipped by 6 bases and J by 8 bases; unmatched bases: 9. CDR1 MDHEN and CDR2 SYDVKM come from the germline V gene. The CDR3 length is 13 residues. Here the CDR3 reads CASSLRQGRGYTF. DNA of the CDR3: TGTGCCAGCAGCTTACGACAGGGTCGGGGCTACACCTTC.

The chain joins TRBV19 to TRBJ1-1; D is possibly TRBD1 (6 bases). Germline V gives CDR1 LNHDA, CDR2 SQIVND (reference sequence). Trimming removed 6 bases from V and 2 bases from J, with 10 bases in between. The CDR3 spans 13 residues. The CDR3 sequence: CASRQGLNTEAFF. The CDR3 region has the DNA TGTGCCAGTAGACAGGGTTTAAACACTGAAGCTTTCTTT.

This clone was counted only a few times. Other DNA sequences in this specimen translate into the identical CDR3. J is TRBJ1-1 and V is TRBV20-1; no clear D gene. The CDR3 runs 11 residues. Germline V CDR1 and CDR2: DFQATT, SNEGSKA (reference sequence). Trimming removed 3 bases at V and 1 base at J, with 3 bases between. The CDR3 reads CSARENTEAFF. CDR3 DNA sequence: TGCAGTGCTAGGGAGAACACTGAAGCTTTCTTT.

The J gene is TRBJ2-1, the V gene TRBV28; 10 bases agree with TRBD1. CDR1 is MDHEN, CDR2 SYDVKM, per germline. This CDR3 has 14 residues. V dropped 5 bases and J dropped 7; count of bases not matched to a gene: 5. CDR3 DNA: TGTGCCAGCAGTATGCGGGACAGGGGTAATGAGCAGTTCTTC. Its translation: CASSMRDRGNEQFF.

The J gene is TRBJ1-1, the V gene TRBV28; 7 positions agree with TRBD1. J was trimmed by 8 bases and V by 6 bases; bases with no gene match: 3. The germline V gene has CDR1 MDHEN and CDR2 SYDVKM. This CDR3 has 11 residues. The CDR3 DNA reads as TGTGCCAGCAGCAAACAGGGGGAAGCTTTCTTT. It is translated as CASSKQGEAFF. Combining the CDR3 with reference TRBV28 and TRBJ1-1 gives the whole variable domain DVKVTQSSRYLVKRTGEKVFLECVQDMDHENMFWYRQDPGLGLRLIYFSYDVKMKEKGDIPEGYSVSREKKERFSLILESASTNQTSMYLCASSKQGEAFFGQGTRLTVV.

This clone was recorded only once. The genes are TRBV7-2 and TRBJ2-2; TRBD1 might be the D (5 bases). CDR3 size: 18 residues. Per germline, CDR1 SGHTA and CDR2 FQGNSA. V lost 8 bases and J 3 bases, leaving 25 bases between the germline ends. The CDR3 loop reads CASEVQWVSGAYTGELFF. CDR3 nucleotide sequence: TGTGCCAGCGAAGTTCAATGGGTTTCTGGGGCTTACACCGGGGAGCTGTTTTTT.

The sample holds one count of this clone. The CDR3 loop reads CASSQGLAMETQYF. DNA for the CDR3: TGCGCCAGCAGCCAGGGACTAGCGATGGAGACCCAGTACTTC. The J gene is TRBJ2-5, the V gene TRBV4-1; 10 bases line up with TRBD2. V trimming: 3 bases; J trimming: 5 bases; junction bases outside the gene matches: 3. This CDR3 has 14 residues. Germline-derived CDR1 and CDR2 are MGHRA and YSYEKL.

The DNA for the CDR3 is TGTGCCATCAGTGAAGGAGGGGAAGAGACCCAGTACTTC. Protein sequence: CAISEGGEETQYF. J is TRBJ2-5 and V is TRBV10-3; D might be TRBD2 (6 bases). The CDR3 extends over 13 amino acids. The germline gives CDR1 ENHRY, CDR2 SYGVKD. The ends were cut back, 3 bases at V and 3 bases at J, with 8 bases in the middle.

The chain has TRBV19 and TRBJ2-1; perhaps TRBD1 as D (5 bases). V was pared by 9 bases and J by 8 bases, with 14 bases between. In germline, CDR1 is LNHDA, CDR2 SQIVND (reference sequence). The length of the CDR3 is 12 residues. Written as DNA, the CDR3 is TGTGCCAGCGCAGGGATTTGGGATGAGCAGTTCTTC. Encoded protein: CASAGIWDEQFF.

This chain joins TRBV11-2 and TRBJ1-1; no clear D gene. Germline V gives CDR1 SGHAT, CDR2 FQNNGV. The CDR3 runs to 14 residues. The ends were cut back, 3 bases at V and 0 bases at J, with 8 bases in the middle. The DNA of the CDR3 is TGTGCCAGCAGCTTTACAGATTTGAACACTGAAGCTTTCTTT. It codes for CASSFTDLNTEAFF.

The rearrangement links TRBV19 to TRBJ1-2; the D is unclear. The CDR3 runs 14 residues. Per germline, CDR1 LNHDA and CDR2 SQIVND (reference sequence). V lost 7 bases, J lost 3 bases, and 15 bases lay in between. DNA of the CDR3: TGTGCCAGTAAGTCAACCCAGACATACTATGGCTACACCTTC. It is translated as CASKSTQTYYGYTF.

The chain is built from TRBV6-5 and TRBJ2-7; perhaps TRBD1 as D (5 bases). CDR3 length: 13 amino acids. Germline V gene sequence: CDR1 MNHEY, CDR2 SVGAGI. V lost 0 bases and J lost 6, with 9 bases in between. DNA of the CDR3: TGTGCCAGCAGTTACTCCCCAGGGTCCGAGCAGTACTTC. Its protein is CASSYSPGSEQYF.

The V gene is TRBV7-8, the J gene TRBJ2-7, with D unresolved. V was pared by 3 bases and J by 2 bases, with 8 bases between. From germline, CDR1 is SGHVS and CDR2 FQNEAQ. The CDR3 loop spans 13 amino acids. Here the CDR3 reads CASSFGSTYEQYF. CDR3 DNA sequence: TGTGCCAGCAGCTTTGGCTCAACCTACGAGCAGTACTTC.

This clone was found once. The chain combines TRBV28 with TRBJ2-1; 9 nucleotides match TRBD2. The CDR3 totals 17 residues. The V gene's germline CDR1 is MDHEN and CDR2 SYDVKM. With V trimmed by 8 bases and J by 4 bases, 15 bases remained unmatched. In DNA, the CDR3 is TGTGCCAGCCCTCCATATGGTGCTAGCGGGACTTACAATGAGCAGTTCTTC. Its protein product is CASPPYGASGTYNEQFF. The full variable domain, in which reference TRBV28 and TRBJ2-1 provide the parts outside the CDR3, is DVKVTQSSRYLVKRTGEKVFLECVQDMDHENMFWYRQDPGLGLRLIYFSYDVKMKEKGDIPEGYSVSREKKERFSLILESASTNQTSMYLCASPPYGASGTYNEQFFGPGTRLTVL.

The sample holds a few counts of this clone. J is TRBJ1-2 and V is TRBV28; D possibly corresponds to TRBD1 (5 bases). The CDR3 runs 15 residues. Trimming shortened V by 6 bases and J by 4 bases, and 18 bases separated the two germline ends. Germline CDR1 is MDHEN and CDR2 is SYDVKM. Here the CDR3 reads CASSPAVRGAYGYTF. The CDR3 DNA reads as TGTGCCAGCAGCCCCGCGGTAAGGGGAGCCTATGGCTACACCTTC.